The next 17 T cell receptor beta chains were all read from a single sample in a study of cytomegalovirus exposure and HLA in healthy donors. The study ran its PCR with 60 Vbeta and 13 Jbeta primers. Measured with immunoSEQ multiplex PCR; TCRdb has only the in-frame clones, and not every one. The sample holds more than 150,000 clones, roughly 80% seen once. Sequencing was carried out using PBMCs. The receptors shown here come from a woman between 45 and 65 years old in good health and CMV-seropositive.

The chain employs TRBV7-9 and TRBJ2-7; 10 positions match TRBD2. This CDR3 contains 15 residues. V shed 2 bases and J 0 bases; nucleotides not matched to a gene: 1. CDR1 and CDR2 from the germline V gene are SEHNR and FQNEAQ (reference sequence). The CDR3 reads CASSLTSGASYEQYF. CDR3 coding DNA: TGTGCCAGCAGCTTAACTAGCGGGGCCTCCTACGAGCAGTACTTC.

The J gene is TRBJ2-7, the V gene TRBV4-1, with 10 nucleotides matching TRBD1. Germline CDR1 reads MGHRA; CDR2 reads YSYEKL. Trimming removed 0 bases from V and 4 bases from J; junction bases left unmatched: 3. The CDR3 totals 15 residues. CDR3 amino acids: CASSQDRGQGYEQYF. DNA of the CDR3: TGCGCCAGCAGCCAAGATAGGGGACAGGGGTACGAGCAGTACTTC.

This chain links TRBV5-1 with TRBJ2-1; 7 bases line up with TRBD2. CDR3 length equals 16 residues. In germline, CDR1 is SGHRS, CDR2 YFSETQ. J was trimmed by 6 bases and V by 0 bases; bases with no gene match: 9. Here the CDR3 DNA reads TGCGCCAGCAGCTTGGGGCTAGGGGACTACCTCAATGAGCAGTTCTTC. It codes for CASSLGLGDYLNEQFF.

The chain combines TRBV6-1 with TRBJ1-2; D is possibly TRBD1 (5 bases). Germline V gene sequence: CDR1 MNHNS, CDR2 SASEGT. The CDR3 is 14 amino acids. Deletions cut 2 bases from V and 4 bases from J, with 11 bases between. CDR3 amino acids: CASSEWDGGYGYTF. The CDR3 DNA is TGTGCCAGCAGTGAATGGGACGGGGGCTATGGCTACACCTTC.

J is TRBJ1-6 and V is TRBV4-1, with D tentatively TRBD1 (6 bases). CDR1 and CDR2 from the germline V gene are MGHRA and YSYEKL. CDR3 length: 16 amino acids. The ends were cut back, 4 bases at V and 7 bases at J, with 17 bases in the middle. CDR3 sequence reads: CASSPRVTGINSPLHF. CDR3 DNA: TGCGCCAGCAGCCCGAGAGTTACAGGGATAAATTCACCCCTCCACTTT.

The chain carries TRBV5-1 and TRBJ1-2, with D perhaps TRBD1 (6 bases). Germline V CDR1 and CDR2: SGHRS, YFSETQ. V shed 0 bases and J shed 4 bases, with 10 bases lying between them. CDR3 length equals 14 residues. This chain's CDR3 is CASSLGRGLYGYTF. The CDR3 DNA reads TGCGCCAGCAGCTTGGGCAGGGGCCTCTATGGCTACACCTTC.

The chain has TRBV5-1 and TRBJ2-1; 11 bases map to TRBD1. CDR1 SGHRS and CDR2 YFSETQ come from the germline V gene. The V segment lost 2 bases and the J segment 6 bases; nucleotides outside the gene matches: 4. CDR3 size: 15 residues. The CDR3 coding sequence is TGCGCCAGCAGCTTAACCGGGACAGGGGGCAATGAGCAGTTCTTC. This codes for CASSLTGTGGNEQFF.

Only one count was recorded for this clone. V is TRBV2 and J is TRBJ2-3, with 15 nucleotides matching TRBD2. CDR3 length equals 17 residues. The V and J ends lost 2 bases and 5 bases, in that order; junction bases with no gene match: 5. Germline loops: CDR1 SNHLY, CDR2 FYNNEI. The CDR3 sequence: CASSEFGLAGGQDTQYF. In DNA, the CDR3 is TGTGCCAGCAGTGAATTTGGACTAGCGGGGGGGCAAGATACGCAGTATTTT.

The chain joins TRBV11-2 to TRBJ1-6, with D possibly TRBD1 on 6 matching bases. The CDR3 is 15 amino acids. Trimming shortened V by 3 bases and J by 10 bases, and 16 bases separated the two germline ends. Germline CDR1 and CDR2: SGHAT and FQNNGV. The DNA for the CDR3 is TGTGCCAGCAGCTTTAGGGCAGGGGAAAAATCACCCCTCCACTTT. Its translation: CASSFRAGEKSPLHF. Looking up the rest from reference TRBV11-2 and TRBJ1-6 gives the full variable domain: EAGVAQSPRYKIIEKRQSVAFWCNPISGHATLYWYQQILGQGPKLLIQFQNNGVVDDSQLPKDRFSAERLKGVDSTLKIQPAKLEDSAVYLCASSFRAGEKSPLHFGNGTRLTVT.

A few counts support this clone. The J gene is TRBJ1-1, the V gene TRBV6-5, with 7 bases aligning to TRBD1. CDR3 length: 14 residues. Trimming at V came to 6 bases and at J to 1 base, leaving 5 bases not matched to a gene. Germline V gene data show CDR1 as MNHEY and CDR2 as SVGAGI. The CDR3 coding sequence is TGTGCCAGCAGAGGGGACAGCCGGAACACTGAAGCTTTCTTT. Protein product: CASRGDSRNTEAFF.

The gene calls are TRBV6-5 and TRBJ1-1; TRBD1 might be the D (6 bases). Trimming removed 2 bases from V and 1 base from J, with 14 bases in between. This CDR3 spans 16 amino acids. Germline-derived CDR1 and CDR2 are MNHEY and SVGAGI. CDR3 nucleotides: TGTGCCAGCAGTTACAAACAGGGAAGGGCGAACACTGAAGCTTTCTTT. This codes for CASSYKQGRANTEAFF.

The gene calls are TRBV4-3 and TRBJ1-5; 7 positions agree with TRBD1. The CDR3 is made up of 17 amino acids. Unmatched junction bases numbered 10, after V lost 3 bases and J lost 2 bases. Per the germline V gene, CDR1 is LGHNA and CDR2 is YSLEER. The chain's CDR3 is CASSHQYGTDGNQPQHF. The CDR3 DNA sequence: TGCGCCAGCAGCCATCAATACGGGACAGACGGCAATCAGCCCCAGCATTTT.

A few counts support this clone. The V and J genes are TRBV29-1 and TRBJ1-1; the D gene is possibly TRBD1 (6 bases). Looked up from germline, CDR1 is SQVTM and CDR2 is ANQGSEA. The CDR3 covers 14 residues. The V end was cut by 7 bases, the J end by 11 bases, with 26 bases between. CDR3 sequence: CSAHRDTNLQGAFF. The CDR3 region has the DNA TGCAGCGCCCACCGGGACACAAACCTCCAGGGGGCTTTCTTT.

The rearrangement uses TRBV6-5 and TRBJ1-2; 7 positions match TRBD1. The CDR3 is made up of 12 amino acids. Germline V gives CDR1 MNHEY, CDR2 SVGAGI. The junction had 2 bases not matched to a gene; V was cut back by 8 bases and J by 2 bases. Written as DNA, the CDR3 is TGTGCCAGCCTGGGACAGAACTATGGCTACACCTTC. It yields the protein CASLGQNYGYTF.

This chain connects TRBV7-9 to TRBJ2-5, with 8 bases identical to TRBD2. Germline assignment: CDR1 SEHNR and CDR2 FQNEAQ (reference sequence). The CDR3 spans 14 residues. V was clipped by 5 bases and J by 5 bases; unmatched bases: 7. In nucleotides, the CDR3 is TGTGCCAGCAGCCGGGCTGCGGGGGGTGAGACCCAGTACTTC. The encoded protein is CASSRAAGGETQYF.

The table lists this clone with a few counts. The chain has TRBV5-1 and TRBJ2-2; D may be TRBD1 (7 bases). The CDR3 is 17 amino acids. Looked up from germline, CDR1 is SGHRS and CDR2 is YFSETQ. Trimming shortened V by 1 base and J by 4 bases, and 17 bases separated the two germline ends. The CDR3 DNA follows: TGCGCCAGCAGCTTGAAGCAGGGGGGTTGGGGCACCGGGGAGCTGTTTTTT. It yields the protein CASSLKQGGWGTGELFF.

The chain is built from TRBV6-6 and TRBJ2-7; D may be TRBD1 (5 bases). The ends were cut back, 0 bases at V and 1 base at J, with 10 bases in the middle. Germline-derived CDR1 and CDR2 are MNHNY and SVGAGI (reference sequence). This CDR3 region has 15 residues. The CDR3 DNA sequence: TGTGCCAGCAGTTACTCGGGGCTGGGATCCTACGAGCAGTACTTC. The encoded protein is CASSYSGLGSYEQYF.